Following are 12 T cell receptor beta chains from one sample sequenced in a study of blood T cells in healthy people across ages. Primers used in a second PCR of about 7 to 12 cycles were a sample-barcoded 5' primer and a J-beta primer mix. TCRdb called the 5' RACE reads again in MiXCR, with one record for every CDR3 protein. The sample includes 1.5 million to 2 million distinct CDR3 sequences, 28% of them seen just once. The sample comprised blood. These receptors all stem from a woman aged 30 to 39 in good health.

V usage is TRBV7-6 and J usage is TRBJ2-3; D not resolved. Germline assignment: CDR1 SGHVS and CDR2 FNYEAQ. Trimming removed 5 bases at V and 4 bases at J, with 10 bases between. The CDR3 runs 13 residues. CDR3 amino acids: CASSADMADTQYF. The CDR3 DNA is TGTGCCAGCAGCGCTGACATGGCAGATACGCAGTATTTT.

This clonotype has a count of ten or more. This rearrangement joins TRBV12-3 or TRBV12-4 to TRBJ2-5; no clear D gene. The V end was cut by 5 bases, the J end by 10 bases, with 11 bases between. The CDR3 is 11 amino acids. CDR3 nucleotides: TGTGCCAGCAGTACCAATACAATCCAGTACTTC. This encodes CASSTNTIQYF.

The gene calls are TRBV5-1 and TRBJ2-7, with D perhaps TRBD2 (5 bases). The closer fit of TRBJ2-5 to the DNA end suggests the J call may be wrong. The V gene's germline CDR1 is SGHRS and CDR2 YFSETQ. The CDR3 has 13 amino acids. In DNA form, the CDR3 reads TGCGCCAGCAGTCCTACTAGAGTAGAGACCCAGTACTTC. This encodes CASSPTRVETQYF.

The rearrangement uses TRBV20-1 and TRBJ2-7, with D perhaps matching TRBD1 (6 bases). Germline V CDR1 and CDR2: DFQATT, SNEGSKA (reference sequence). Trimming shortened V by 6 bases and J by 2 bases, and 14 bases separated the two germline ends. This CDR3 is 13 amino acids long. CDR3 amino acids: CSATGTPTYEQYF. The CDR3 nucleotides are TGCAGTGCCACCGGGACACCAACCTACGAGCAGTACTTC.

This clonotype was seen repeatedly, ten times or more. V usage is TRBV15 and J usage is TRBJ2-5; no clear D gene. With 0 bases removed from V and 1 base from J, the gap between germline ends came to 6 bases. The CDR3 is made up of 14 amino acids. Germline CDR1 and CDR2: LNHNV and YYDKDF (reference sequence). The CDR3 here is CATSRDAPQETQYF. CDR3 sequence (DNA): TGTGCCACCAGCAGAGATGCTCCCCAAGAGACCCAGTACTTC.

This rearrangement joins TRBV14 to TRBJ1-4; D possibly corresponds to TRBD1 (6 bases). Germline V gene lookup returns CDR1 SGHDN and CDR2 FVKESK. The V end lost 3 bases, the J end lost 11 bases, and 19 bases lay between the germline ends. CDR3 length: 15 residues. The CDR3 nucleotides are TGTGCCAGCAGCCATCCACGGGCAGGGGAGGGTAAACTGTTTTTT. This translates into CASSHPRAGEGKLFF.

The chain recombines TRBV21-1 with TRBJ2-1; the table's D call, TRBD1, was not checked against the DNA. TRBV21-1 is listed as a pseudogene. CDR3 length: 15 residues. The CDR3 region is CASSKEWGAPYEQFF. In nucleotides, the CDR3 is TGTGCCAGCAGCAAAGAGTGGGGGGCGCCCTACGAGCAGTTCTTC.

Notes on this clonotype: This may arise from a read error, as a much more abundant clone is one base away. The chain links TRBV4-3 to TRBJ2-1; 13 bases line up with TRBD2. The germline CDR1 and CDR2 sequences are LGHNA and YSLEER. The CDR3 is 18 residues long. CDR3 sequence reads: CTSSQPPGGLAGEREQFF. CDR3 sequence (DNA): TGCACCAGCAGCCAGCCCCCCGGCGGACTAGCGGGAGAACGGGAGCAGTTCTTC.

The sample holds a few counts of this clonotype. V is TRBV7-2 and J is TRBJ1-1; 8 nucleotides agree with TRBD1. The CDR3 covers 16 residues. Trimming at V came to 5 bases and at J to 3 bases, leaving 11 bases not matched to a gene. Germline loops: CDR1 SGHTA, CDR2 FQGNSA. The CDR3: CASSRNRGGGDTEAFF. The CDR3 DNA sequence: TGTGCCAGCAGCCGAAACAGGGGGGGAGGGGACACTGAAGCTTTCTTT.

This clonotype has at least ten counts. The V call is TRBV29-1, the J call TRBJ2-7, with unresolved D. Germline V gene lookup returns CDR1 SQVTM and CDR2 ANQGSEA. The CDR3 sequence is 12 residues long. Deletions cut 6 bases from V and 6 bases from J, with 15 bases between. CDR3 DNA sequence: TGCAGCGTCCATTTGGTTTCTGTCGAGCAGTACTTC. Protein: CSVHLVSVEQYF.

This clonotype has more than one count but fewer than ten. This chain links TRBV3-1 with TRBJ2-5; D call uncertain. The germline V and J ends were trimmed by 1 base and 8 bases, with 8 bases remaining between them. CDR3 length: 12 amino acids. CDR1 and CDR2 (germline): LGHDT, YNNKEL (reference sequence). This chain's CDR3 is CASSQAPATQYF. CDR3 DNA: TGTGCCAGCAGCCAAGCACCTGCTACCCAGTACTTC.

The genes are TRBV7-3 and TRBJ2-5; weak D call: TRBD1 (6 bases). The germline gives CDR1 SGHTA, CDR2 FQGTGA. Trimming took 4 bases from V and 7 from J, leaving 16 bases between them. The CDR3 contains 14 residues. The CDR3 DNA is TGTGCCAGCAGCTCACAGGGTCGCCCTGGGACCCAGTACTTC. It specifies CASSSQGRPGTQYF. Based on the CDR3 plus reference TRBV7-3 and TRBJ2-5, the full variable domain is GAGVSQTPSNKVTEKGKYVELRCDPISGHTALYWYRQSLGQGPEFLIYFQGTGAADDSGLPNDRFFAVRPEGSVSTLKIQRTERGDSAVYLCASSSQGRPGTQYFGPGTRLLVL.